This T cell receptor beta chain was recovered during a study of beta chain features in type 1 diabetes. Expressed TCRB transcripts were sequenced, since all the RNA that had been isolated was reverse transcribed. Produced via immunoSEQ multiplex PCR; TCRdb's table is partial and in-frame only. The sample records under 200,000 clones, about 7.3% being singletons. V was pared by 5 bases and J by 5 bases, with 5 bases of the junction left unmatched. The CDR3 consists of 13 residues. The germline V gene has CDR1 LNHDA and CDR2 SQIVND (reference sequence). This clone showed up just a few times. This clonotype originated in a man in his late teens or twenties in good health. The sequenced sample was central memory CD4+ T cells from blood. J is TRBJ1-1 and V is TRBV19, with 7 positions matching TRBD1. The CDR3 here is CASSAQQGTEAFF. The CDR3 DNA reads as TGTGCCAGTAGTGCCCAACAGGGGACTGAAGCTTTCTTT.